The 22 T cell receptor beta chains listed next were all sequenced from one sample in a study of Graves' ophthalmopathy and Graves' hyperthyroidism. Amplifying from RNA transcripts, the study obtained TCR beta CDR3 regions. First-round RT-PCR relied on HTBI primers, and a second-round multiplex PCR came next. One entry per CDR3 protein results from TCRdb running MiXCR on the multiplex PCR reads. Found here are about 150,000 distinct CDR3 sequences, over 35% of them singletons; the top ten hold roughly 6%. The sample comprised peripheral blood. The origin of the receptors is a woman in her forties with Graves' ophthalmopathy.

This chain links TRBV27 with TRBJ2-5, with TRBD1 identical over 8 bases. This CDR3 is 13 amino acids long. V dropped 9 bases and J dropped 5; count of bases not matched to a gene: 8. In germline, CDR1 is MNHEY, CDR2 SMNVEV (reference sequence). The DNA of the CDR3 is TGTGCCAGTGAGACAGGGGATAGGGAGACCCAGTACTTC. Its protein product is CASETGDRETQYF.

This clonotype was observed at least ten times. The chain employs TRBV27 and TRBJ1-1; D unclear. Germline V lookup: CDR1 MNHEY, CDR2 SMNVEV (reference sequence). The CDR3 loop spans 14 amino acids. V gave up 6 bases and J gave up 0 bases, with 11 bases separating them. The CDR3 is CASRVEGMNTEAFF. CDR3 coding DNA: TGTGCCAGCAGGGTAGAGGGTATGAACACTGAAGCTTTCTTT.

V gene TRBV10-2 combines with J gene TRBJ1-6, with 9 bases fitting TRBD1. This CDR3 comprises 15 residues. The trim removed 7 bases at V and 6 bases at J, leaving 7 bases unmatched. Germline V gene data show CDR1 as WSHSY and CDR2 as SAAADI. The CDR3 here is CASKQGAEVNSPLHF. The CDR3 bases are TGCGCCAGCAAACAGGGGGCAGAAGTTAATTCACCCCTCCACTTT.

This clonotype appeared many times. This rearrangement joins TRBV5-1 to TRBJ2-1; D not resolved. Germline values: CDR1 SGHRS, CDR2 YFSETQ. The V end was cut by 0 bases, the J end by 0 bases, with 7 bases between. The CDR3 has 15 residues. The CDR3 nucleotides read TGCGCCAGCAGCTTGGACGCAAGCTCCTACAATGAGCAGTTCTTC. Translating gives CASSLDASSYNEQFF.

The chain combines TRBV7-2 with TRBJ2-5, with TRBD1 matching 12 bases. The CDR3 runs 15 residues. Trimming at V came to 5 bases and at J to 5 bases, leaving 6 bases not matched to a gene. Germline V gene lookup returns CDR1 SGHTA and CDR2 FQGNSA. CDR3 nucleotides: TGTGCCAGCAGCGGGGACAGGGGGCGTCTTGAGACCCAGTACTTC. It specifies CASSGDRGRLETQYF.

This clonotype was picked up many times. The gene calls are TRBV11-2 and TRBJ1-2; 7 positions agree with TRBD1. This CDR3 has 14 residues. V lost 1 base, J lost 3 bases, and 2 bases stayed unmatched. Germline V gene sequence: CDR1 SGHAT, CDR2 FQNNGV. CDR3: CASSLGRGYYGYTF. The CDR3, as DNA: TGTGCCAGCAGCTTAGGCAGGGGGTACTATGGCTACACCTTC.

Many counts were recorded for this clonotype. V gene TRBV12-3 or TRBV12-4 combines with J gene TRBJ1-2; D might be TRBD1 (5 bases). V lost 5 bases and J 6 bases, leaving 13 bases between the germline ends. CDR3 length: 13 residues. CDR3 sequence reads: CASSRGLFDGYTF. The DNA for the CDR3 is TGTGCCAGCAGTAGGGGACTGTTCGATGGCTACACCTTC.

The rearrangement uses TRBV7-2 and TRBJ1-2; 10 nucleotides align to TRBD1. Germline CDR1 SGHTA, CDR2 FQGNSA. Trimming at V came to 0 bases and at J to 6 bases, leaving 4 bases not matched to a gene. The CDR3 loop spans 15 amino acids. This chain's CDR3 is CASSLAPTGGDGYTF. The CDR3 nucleotides read TGTGCCAGCAGCTTAGCGCCGACAGGGGGCGATGGCTACACCTTC. The complete variable domain, with remaining parts taken from reference TRBV7-2 and TRBJ1-2, reads GAGVSQSPSNKVTEKGKDVELRCDPISGHTALYWYRQSLGQGLEFLIYFQGNSAPDKSGLPSDRFSAERTGGSVSTLTIQRTQQEDSAVYLCASSLAPTGGDGYTFGSGTRLTVV.

The sample holds many counts of this clonotype. The J gene is TRBJ1-5, the V gene TRBV10-1; TRBD1 agrees at 9 bases. J was trimmed by 6 bases and V by 2 bases; bases with no gene match: 2. Germline CDR1 is WNHNN and CDR2 is SYGVQD (reference sequence). CDR3 length: 14 amino acids. The CDR3 DNA sequence: TGCGCCAGCAGTGAGGGGACAGGGACTCAGCCCCAGCATTTT. It yields the protein CASSEGTGTQPQHF.

This clonotype was recorded at least ten times. V is TRBV20-1 and J is TRBJ1-5, with 8 positions matching TRBD1. With V trimmed by 4 bases and J by 6 bases, 5 bases remained unmatched. Germline lookup yields CDR1 DFQATT and CDR2 SNEGSKA (reference sequence). The CDR3 contains 13 residues. The CDR3 reads CSAIRGQGQPQHF. In DNA, the CDR3 is TGCAGTGCTATCCGCGGACAGGGTCAGCCCCAGCATTTT.

This clonotype was recorded at least ten times. This chain joins TRBV10-3 and TRBJ1-1; D remains ambiguous. Looked up from germline, CDR1 is ENHRY and CDR2 is SYGVKD. Between the trimmed V and J ends, which lost 0 bases and 6 bases, there was a span of 14 bases. CDR3 length: 15 residues. CDR3 amino acids: CAISESGGRAAEAFF. DNA of the CDR3: TGTGCCATCAGTGAGTCGGGCGGTAGGGCTGCTGAAGCTTTCTTT.

The gene calls are TRBV12-3 or TRBV12-4 and TRBJ2-7; D is uncertain. Deletions cut 4 bases from V and 9 bases from J, with 13 bases between. The CDR3 extends over 12 amino acids. The CDR3 here is CASSSTYAGQYF. The CDR3 DNA follows: TGTGCCAGCAGTTCTACCTACGCTGGGCAGTACTTC.

This clonotype was counted many times. J is TRBJ2-7 and V is TRBV28; no definite D call. V lost 7 bases and J lost 5, with 15 bases in between. The CDR3 has 13 residues. Germline-derived CDR1 and CDR2 are MDHEN and SYDVKM. CDR3 protein: CASTPWGPHEQYF. The CDR3 DNA sequence: TGTGCCAGCACCCCTTGGGGTCCCCACGAGCAGTACTTC.

The V call is TRBV29-1, the J call TRBJ2-5; D might be TRBD1 or TRBD2, each matching 5 bases. This CDR3 is built from 15 residues. Trimming stripped 2 bases from V and 4 bases from J, with 17 bases between. CDR1 is SQVTM and CDR2 is ANQGSEA in the germline V gene. In DNA form, the CDR3 reads TGCAGCGTTGAAACCCTCTTACTAGGGGCAGAGACCCAGTACTTC. Protein: CSVETLLLGAETQYF.

This clonotype was picked up many times. V gene TRBV28 combines with J gene TRBJ1-1; perhaps TRBD1 as D (6 bases). With 4 bases removed from V and 0 bases from J, the gap between germline ends came to 15 bases. Germline-derived CDR1 and CDR2 are MDHEN and SYDVKM. The length of the CDR3 is 16 residues. The CDR3 protein is CASSSTGRYMNTEAFF. CDR3 nucleotide sequence: TGTGCCAGCAGTTCAACAGGGCGATACATGAACACTGAAGCTTTCTTT.

This clonotype was counted at least ten times. V gene TRBV28 combines with J gene TRBJ2-7; TRBD2 matches at 7 bases. Germline-derived CDR1 and CDR2 are MDHEN and SYDVKM. This CDR3 is 12 amino acids long. V shed 8 bases and J 3 bases; nucleotides not matched to a gene: 4. The CDR3 protein is CASRTSSYEQYF. In DNA, the CDR3 is TGTGCCAGCCGGACTAGTAGCTACGAGCAGTACTTC.

This clonotype was observed many times. The gene calls are TRBV9 and TRBJ1-5; 8 bases align to TRBD1. Trimming removed 3 bases from V and 4 bases from J; junction bases left unmatched: 6. This CDR3 has 15 residues. Germline V lookup: CDR1 SGDLS, CDR2 YYNGEE. DNA of the CDR3: TGTGCCAGCAGCGCAAACCGGGACAGGAATCAGCCCCAGCATTTT. Amino acids: CASSANRDRNQPQHF.

This rearrangement joins TRBV28 to TRBJ2-7; D is unresolved. Deletions cut 2 bases from V and 2 bases from J, with 16 bases between. Germline lookup yields CDR1 MDHEN and CDR2 SYDVKM. This CDR3 is 16 amino acids long. This chain's CDR3 is CASSLRSQFPPYEQYF. In nucleotides, the CDR3 is TGTGCCAGCAGTTTACGGTCTCAATTCCCGCCCTACGAGCAGTACTTC.

This clonotype was recorded many times. This chain joins TRBV16 and TRBJ1-1; D is undetermined. The CDR3 has 15 residues. Deletions cut 0 bases from V and 1 base from J, with 9 bases between. Looked up from germline, CDR1 is KGHSY and CDR2 is FQNENV. CDR3 amino acids: CASSQSAGKNTEAFF. In DNA form, the CDR3 reads TGTGCCAGCAGCCAATCCGCAGGAAAGAACACTGAAGCTTTCTTT.

This clonotype was seen a few times. This rearrangement joins TRBV10-3 to TRBJ2-2, with D perhaps being TRBD1 or TRBD2 (5 bases each). The V end was cut by 6 bases, the J end by 8 bases, with 13 bases between. This CDR3 region has 13 residues. Germline CDR1 is ENHRY and CDR2 is SYGVKD. CDR3 DNA: TGTGCCATCAGGGCAGGGACGGAAGGGGAGCTGTTTTTT. Translating it yields CAIRAGTEGELFF.

CDR3 protein: CASTGEVNYGYTF. CDR3 coding DNA: TGTGCCAGCACCGGGGAAGTAAACTATGGCTACACCTTC. The chain joins TRBV18 to TRBJ1-2, with D unresolved. The CDR3 covers 13 residues. V was clipped by 8 bases and J by 2 bases, with 12 bases between them. Germline V gene data show CDR1 as KGHSH and CDR2 as LQKENI.

This clonotype appeared many times. The V gene is TRBV29-1, the J gene TRBJ2-5, with 8 bases that match TRBD1. The CDR3 spans 14 residues. With 2 bases clipped from V and 5 bases from J, the junction kept 7 bases outside the gene matches. Germline-derived CDR1 and CDR2 are SQVTM and ANQGSEA. CDR3 bases: TGCAGCGTTGAAAAGACAGGGGCGGGGGAGACCCAGTACTTC. Translation: CSVEKTGAGETQYF.